This entry describes one T cell receptor (beta chain). Its antigen remains unidentified. The data are from a study of identical twins. Study observations and caveats: There were fewer insertions in abundant cord blood beta clonotypes, but memory repertoires showed no such pattern.

TCRdb used MiXCR to reprocess the 5' RACE reads, holding one entry per CDR3 protein. The data show a few hundred thousand distinct CDR3 sequences, 15% to 20% seen once. The CDR3 extends over 18 amino acids. Germline-derived CDR1 and CDR2 are KGHDR and SFDVKD. V lost 2 bases and J lost 3; bases outside the gene matches: 11. This chain uses TRBV24-1 with TRBJ2-1; 8 nucleotides agree with TRBD2. The sample was naive T cells sorted from blood. The sequence was collected from a man aged 50-60 years in good health. The CDR3 coding sequence is TGTGCCACCAGTGATTCTTGGTCGGCGGGAGGTCGCTACAATGAGCAGTTCTTC. It specifies CATSDSWSAGGRYNEQFF.